Presented here are 21 T cell receptor beta chains from one specimen sequenced in a study of spatial heterogeneity in lung cancer. Noted time point: blood at routine non-recurrence follow-up after resection. TCRdb re-derived calls from the 5' RACE reads in MiXCR, one entry per CDR3 protein. The profile shows under 150,000 distinct CDR3 sequences, approximately 11% of them singletons. The material was PBMCs, obtained at follow-up. The receptor source for this set is a female donor with early-stage non-small cell lung cancer.

The chain carries TRBV13 and TRBJ2-3, with 9 bases identical to TRBD1. This CDR3 comprises 13 residues. Germline CDR1 and CDR2: PRHDT and FYEKMQ (reference sequence). Germline trimming cut 6 bases from V and 6 bases from J; bases unmatched to any gene: 4. The CDR3 is CASSWTGADTQYF. CDR3 nucleotide sequence: TGTGCCAGCAGTTGGACAGGGGCGGATACGCAGTATTTT.

This clonotype was seen only a few times. V gene TRBV29-1 combines with J gene TRBJ1-1; maybe TRBD1 (5 bases). The V end was cut by 7 bases, the J end by 1 base, with 16 bases between. CDR1 is SQVTM, CDR2 ANQGSEA, per germline. This CDR3 has 14 residues. The CDR3 is CSARGDTANTEAFF. The CDR3 DNA is TGCAGCGCCCGAGGGGATACAGCGAACACTGAAGCTTTCTTT. The whole variable domain, remainder taken from reference TRBV29-1 and TRBJ1-1, is SAVISQKPSRDICQRGTSLTIQCQVDSQVTMMFWYRQQPGQSLTLIATANQGSEATYESGFVIDKFPISRPNLTFSTLTVSNMSPEDSSIYLCSARGDTANTEAFFGQGTRLTVV.

The chain recombines TRBV27 with TRBJ1-4; D gene unclear. The CDR3 has 14 amino acids. The germline V and J ends were trimmed by 2 bases and 7 bases, with 11 bases remaining between them. The V gene's germline CDR1 is MNHEY and CDR2 SMNVEV (reference sequence). The CDR3 region has the DNA TGTGCCAGCAGTTTAGGGAGTTTCGGTGAAAAACTGTTTTTT. Translated: CASSLGSFGEKLFF.

This clonotype was seen only a few times. The V gene is TRBV7-8, the J gene TRBJ2-1; 8 bases match TRBD2. CDR3 length: 16 amino acids. Unmatched junction bases numbered 13, after V lost 5 bases and J lost 7 bases. The V gene's germline CDR1 is SGHVS and CDR2 FQNEAQ. The chain's CDR3 is CASSPYRGRLSNEQFF. CDR3 nucleotide sequence: TGTGCCAGCAGCCCCTACCGCGGGAGGTTAAGTAATGAGCAGTTCTTC.

In this sample, this clonotype turned up a few times. V is TRBV28 and J is TRBJ2-7; 11 nucleotides agree with TRBD1. Germline CDR1 is MDHEN and CDR2 is SYDVKM. The CDR3 runs to 16 residues. Unmatched junction bases numbered 10, after V lost 4 bases and J lost 5 bases. CDR3 loop: CASSSVGQGGRNEQYF. The CDR3 nucleotides are TGTGCCAGCAGTTCGGTGGGACAGGGGGGAAGAAACGAGCAGTACTTC.

This clonotype was counted ten times or more. This chain joins TRBV19 and TRBJ1-5; 7 nucleotides line up with TRBD1. This CDR3 spans 15 amino acids. Per germline, CDR1 LNHDA and CDR2 SQIVND (reference sequence). After removal of 5 bases from V and 3 bases from J, the junction contained 7 bases not matched to a gene. Written as DNA, the CDR3 is TGTGCCAGTAGTGGCGGACAGGCTTACAATCAGCCCCAGCATTTT. Translation gives CASSGGQAYNQPQHF.

V usage is TRBV7-9 and J usage is TRBJ2-1, with no clear D. Trimming took off 1 base at V and 7 bases at J, with 8 bases between the two ends. Germline CDR1 and CDR2: SEHNR and FQNEAQ (reference sequence). The CDR3 runs 13 residues. As DNA, the CDR3 is TGTGCCAGCAGCTTAGTATTCCAAAATGAGCAGTTCTTC. Translating it yields CASSLVFQNEQFF.

This clonotype was observed a few times. V usage is TRBV28 and J usage is TRBJ1-1, with 7 bases lining up with TRBD1. The CDR3 has 13 amino acids. V shed 6 bases, J shed 9 bases, and the junction held 10 bases outside the gene matches. Germline V gene sequence: CDR1 MDHEN, CDR2 SYDVKM. CDR3 loop: CASSRDRVAQAFF. CDR3 coding DNA: TGTGCCAGCAGCCGCGACAGGGTAGCTCAAGCTTTCTTT.

This clonotype was seen only a few times. This chain joins TRBV19 and TRBJ2-1; D remains unclear. The CDR3 consists of 14 residues. V lost 5 bases, J lost 0 bases, and 8 bases lay in between. In germline, CDR1 is LNHDA, CDR2 SQIVND (reference sequence). CDR3 nucleotides: TGTGCCAGTAGTCACGAGAGCTCCTACAATGAGCAGTTCTTC. Amino acids: CASSHESSYNEQFF.

The chain joins TRBV5-1 to TRBJ2-1; D is undetermined. This CDR3 region has 15 residues. V lost 4 bases and J 4 bases, leaving 15 bases between the germline ends. Germline CDR1 is SGHRS and CDR2 is YFSETQ. Written as DNA, the CDR3 is TGCGCCAGCAGCCTGACCGGGCCATCGTACAATGAGCAGTTCTTC. Amino acid sequence: CASSLTGPSYNEQFF.

There are many counts of this clonotype. The CDR3 region has the DNA TGTGCCAGCAGTACCCAGCGGGAGGGAGGGAATACGCAGTATTTT. This gives the protein CASSTQREGGNTQYF. V is TRBV28 and J is TRBJ2-3; 10 positions agree with TRBD2. CDR1 is MDHEN and CDR2 is SYDVKM in the germline V gene. After removal of 5 bases from V and 7 bases from J, the junction contained 9 bases not matched to a gene. The CDR3 has 15 residues.

This clonotype appeared a few times. The chain recombines TRBV28 with TRBJ1-5; 7 bases line up with TRBD1. The V gene's germline CDR1 is MDHEN and CDR2 SYDVKM. The CDR3 sequence is 14 residues long. The junction had 5 bases not matched to a gene; V was cut back by 6 bases and J by 3 bases. CDR3 coding DNA: TGTGCCAGCAGCTCCGACAGGGACAATCAGCCCCAGCATTTT. This sequence encodes CASSSDRDNQPQHF.

This clonotype was found a few times. The J gene is TRBJ1-5, the V gene TRBV20-1; D gene unclear. CDR3 length: 14 amino acids. Trimming took off 1 base at V and 2 bases at J, with 9 bases between the two ends. Germline loops: CDR1 DFQATT, CDR2 SNEGSKA (reference sequence). This CDR3 is CSARGSDRNQPQHF. Here the CDR3 DNA reads TGCAGTGCTAGAGGGTCCGACCGCAATCAGCCCCAGCATTTT.

The chain uses TRBV20-1 and TRBJ2-1; D unresolved. V was cut by 1 base and J by 6 bases, with 10 bases left in between. The CDR3 loop spans 13 amino acids. In germline, CDR1 is DFQATT, CDR2 SNEGSKA (reference sequence). The CDR3 nucleotides read TGCAGTGCTAGAGCCCCTTCAATCAATGAGCAGTTCTTC. This sequence encodes CSARAPSINEQFF.

There are a few counts of this clonotype. The gene calls are TRBV20-1 and TRBJ1-1, with TRBD1 matching over 8 bases. This CDR3 has 14 amino acids. CDR1 and CDR2 from the germline V gene are DFQATT and SNEGSKA (reference sequence). The junction had 7 bases not matched to a gene; V was cut back by 3 bases and J by 4 bases. CDR3 protein: CSASFTGGATEAFF. The CDR3, as DNA: TGCAGTGCTAGCTTTACAGGGGGTGCCACTGAAGCTTTCTTT.

This clonotype has a count of ten or more. The chain employs TRBV29-1 and TRBJ1-5, with 9 nucleotides matching TRBD1. CDR3 length equals 14 residues. Looked up from germline, CDR1 is SQVTM and CDR2 is ANQGSEA. After removal of 6 bases from V and 2 bases from J, the junction contained 5 bases not matched to a gene. This CDR3 reads CSVADRGGNQPQHF. The CDR3 nucleotides read TGCAGCGTAGCGGACAGGGGCGGCAATCAGCCCCAGCATTTT. The full variable domain, its missing parts supplied by reference TRBV29-1 and TRBJ1-5, is SAVISQKPSRDICQRGTSLTIQCQVDSQVTMMFWYRQQPGQSLTLIATANQGSEATYESGFVIDKFPISRPNLTFSTLTVSNMSPEDSSIYLCSVADRGGNQPQHFGDGTRLSIL.

In its sample, this clonotype was seen a few times. V usage is TRBV6-2 or TRBV6-3 and J usage is TRBJ2-7; 8 positions match TRBD2. Germline V gives CDR1 MNHEY, CDR2 SVGEGT. This CDR3 is built from 16 residues. Trimming removed 0 bases from V and 4 bases from J; junction bases left unmatched: 8. CDR3 sequence (DNA): TGTGCCAGCAGTTACTCGAGTTACAGCGGGAGTTACGAGCAGTACTTC. This translates into CASSYSSYSGSYEQYF.

The genes are TRBV19 and TRBJ2-3; 9 bases are a match to TRBD2. The germline CDR1 and CDR2 sequences are LNHDA and SQIVND (reference sequence). This CDR3 contains 16 residues. The junction had 6 bases not matched to a gene; V was cut back by 3 bases and J by 2 bases. As DNA, the CDR3 is TGTGCCAGTAGTATTAGGGCTAGCGGGACCACAGATACGCAGTATTTT. This encodes CASSIRASGTTDTQYF.

The V and J genes are TRBV7-2 and TRBJ2-2; perhaps TRBD1 as D (5 bases). Trimming left V 4 bases short and J 4 bases short, with 13 bases between. The germline gives CDR1 SGHTA, CDR2 FQGNSA. CDR3 length: 15 residues. The CDR3 sequence: CASSYAGSGTGELFF. CDR3 sequence (DNA): TGTGCCAGCAGCTATGCAGGGTCGGGCACCGGGGAGCTGTTTTTT.

Only a few counts were recorded for this clonotype. The chain combines TRBV27 with TRBJ1-3; D unclear. Per the germline V gene, CDR1 is MNHEY and CDR2 is SMNVEV (reference sequence). V dropped 5 bases and J dropped 0 bases, with 11 bases sitting between them. This CDR3 is 15 amino acids long. The CDR3 sequence is CASSAAAFSGNTIYF. CDR3 DNA: TGTGCCAGCAGTGCCGCAGCCTTCTCTGGAAACACCATATATTTT.

This clonotype was detected a few times. Its ends do not fully match the called genes, so a read error is possible. The chain employs TRBV7-7 and TRBJ2-3; D might be TRBD1 (5 bases). The CDR3 is made up of 15 amino acids. The germline CDR1 and CDR2 sequences are SSHAT and FNYEAQ (reference sequence). The CDR3 DNA is TGTGCTAGCAGCCCGACCTTGGGGCGCACAGATACGCAGTATTTT. Residues: CASSPTLGRTDTQYF.